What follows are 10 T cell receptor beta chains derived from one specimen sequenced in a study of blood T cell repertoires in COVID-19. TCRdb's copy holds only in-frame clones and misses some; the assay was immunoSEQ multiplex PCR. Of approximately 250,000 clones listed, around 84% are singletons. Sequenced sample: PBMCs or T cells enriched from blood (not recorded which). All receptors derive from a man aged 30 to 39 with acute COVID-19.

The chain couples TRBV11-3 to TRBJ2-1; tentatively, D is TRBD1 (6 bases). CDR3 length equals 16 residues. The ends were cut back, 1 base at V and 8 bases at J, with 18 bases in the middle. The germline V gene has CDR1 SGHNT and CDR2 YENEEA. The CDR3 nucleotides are TGTGCCAGCAGCTTAGCCCGGAGGACAGTAAAGGATGAGCAGTTCTTC. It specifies CASSLARRTVKDEQFF.

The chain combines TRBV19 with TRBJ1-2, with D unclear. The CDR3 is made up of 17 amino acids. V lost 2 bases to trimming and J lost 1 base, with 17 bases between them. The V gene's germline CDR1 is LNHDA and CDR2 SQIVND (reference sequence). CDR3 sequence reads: CASSINLLADGNYGYTF. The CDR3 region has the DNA TGTGCCAGTAGTATAAATCTTCTAGCAGACGGTAACTATGGCTACACCTTC.

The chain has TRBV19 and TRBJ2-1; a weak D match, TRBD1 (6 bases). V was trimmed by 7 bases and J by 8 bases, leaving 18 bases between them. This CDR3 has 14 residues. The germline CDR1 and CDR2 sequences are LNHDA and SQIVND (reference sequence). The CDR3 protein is CASTRAQGSYEQFF. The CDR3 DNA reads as TGTGCCAGTACCCGGGCGCAGGGGAGTTATGAGCAGTTCTTC. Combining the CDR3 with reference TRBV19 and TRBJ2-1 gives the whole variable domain DGGITQSPKYLFRKEGQNVTLSCEQNLNHDAMYWYRQDPGQGLRLIYYSQIVNDFQKGDIAEGYSVSREKKESFPLTVTSAQKNPTAFYLCASTRAQGSYEQFFGPGTRLTVL.

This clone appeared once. CDR3 residues: CASSPGGMGAKSSGNTIYF. CDR3 nucleotides: TGTGCCAGCAGCCCGGGCGGCATGGGGGCCAAGAGCTCTGGAAACACCATATATTTT. The chain employs TRBV7-9 and TRBJ1-3, with a possible D match to TRBD1 (6 bases). V was clipped by 5 bases and J by 0 bases, with 23 bases between them. The CDR3 is 19 residues long. Germline V lookup: CDR1 SEHNR, CDR2 FQNEAQ (reference sequence).

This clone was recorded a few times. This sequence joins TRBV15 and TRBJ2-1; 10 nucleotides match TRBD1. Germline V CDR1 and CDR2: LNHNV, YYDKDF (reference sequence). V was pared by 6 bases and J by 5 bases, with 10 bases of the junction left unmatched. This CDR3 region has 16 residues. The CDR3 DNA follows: TGTGCCACCAGTAAGCCGGGACAGGGGATGGACAATGAGCAGTTCTTC. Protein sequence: CATSKPGQGMDNEQFF.

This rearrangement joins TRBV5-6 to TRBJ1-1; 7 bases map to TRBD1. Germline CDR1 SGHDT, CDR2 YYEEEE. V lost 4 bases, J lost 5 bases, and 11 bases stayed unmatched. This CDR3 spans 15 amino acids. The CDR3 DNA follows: TGTGCCAGCAGCATGGCAGGGGGTCCCACAACTGAAGCTTTCTTT. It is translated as CASSMAGGPTTEAFF.

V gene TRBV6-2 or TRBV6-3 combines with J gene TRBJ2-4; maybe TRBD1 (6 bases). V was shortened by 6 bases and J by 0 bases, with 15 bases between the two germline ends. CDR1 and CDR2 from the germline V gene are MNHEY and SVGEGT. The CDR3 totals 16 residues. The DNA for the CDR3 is TGTGCCAGCAGCAGAACAGGGAAGGTAGCCAAAAACATTCAGTACTTC. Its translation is CASSRTGKVAKNIQYF.

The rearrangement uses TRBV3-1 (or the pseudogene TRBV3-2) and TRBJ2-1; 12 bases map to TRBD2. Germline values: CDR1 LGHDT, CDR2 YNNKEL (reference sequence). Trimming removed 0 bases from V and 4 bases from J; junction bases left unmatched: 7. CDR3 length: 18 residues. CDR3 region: CASSQELTSGRFYNEQFF. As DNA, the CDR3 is TGTGCCAGCAGCCAAGAACTCACTAGCGGGAGGTTTTACAATGAGCAGTTCTTC.

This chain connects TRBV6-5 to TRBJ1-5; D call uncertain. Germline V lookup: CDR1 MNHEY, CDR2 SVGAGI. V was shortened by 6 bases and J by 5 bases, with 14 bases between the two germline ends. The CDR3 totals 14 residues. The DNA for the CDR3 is TGTGCCAGCAGACACATGGGGAGGTATCAGCCCCAGCATTTT. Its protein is CASRHMGRYQPQHF.

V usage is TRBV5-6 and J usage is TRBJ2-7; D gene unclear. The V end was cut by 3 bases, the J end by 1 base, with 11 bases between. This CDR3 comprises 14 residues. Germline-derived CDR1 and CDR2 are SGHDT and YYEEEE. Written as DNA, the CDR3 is TGTGCCAGCAGCTCCACCGGCGGTTCCTACGAGCAGTACGTC. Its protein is CASSSTGGSYEQYV.